This is a list of T cell receptor beta chains from one sample in a study of CD8+CD57+ T cells in acquired aplastic anemia. TCRdb ran MiXCR on the reads and lists one entry per CDR3 protein. The data contain around 250,000 distinct CDR3 sequences, 70% to 85% of them singletons. Sequenced: sorted CD4+, CD8+, or CD8+CD57+ T cells (not recorded which) from PBMCs. These receptors all stem from a human donor with aplastic anemia. Each CDR3 is given with its conserved first and last residue. The order of the fields is clone size, V gene, CDR3 length, J gene, D gene, CDR3 DNA, CDR3 protein. D genes are given only for firm matches. Clone size appears in some rows only: once, few, many, or a class for an expanded clone.

once	TRBV7-9	13	TRBJ1-6	-	TGTGCCGGACACGCGGCTTGTGGGTCCCCCCTCTTCTTT	CAGHAACGSPLFF
-	TRBV5-4	15	TRBJ1-5	-	TGTGCCAGTAGTTTGGCTTTCCTGGGCAATCAGCCCCAGCATTTT	CASSLAFLGNQPQHF
-	TRBV7-8	14	TRBJ2-3	TRBD1	TGTGCCAGCAGCTTAGCCCGGGACAGCGTTAAGCAGTACTTT	CASSLARDSVKQYF
-	TRBV7-2	15	TRBJ2-7	-	TGTGCCAGCAGCTTGGGGGGCTGGGGCGATTACGAGCAGTACTTC	CASSLGGWGDYEQYF
-	TRBV15	14	TRBJ2-3	TRBD2	TGTGCCGCCAGCGGGGGCTCGGGCACAGATACCCAGTATTTC	CAASGGSGTDTQYF
few	TRBV7-2	16	TRBJ2-1	-	TGTGCCAGCAGCCATAGAGGCGCGGAGCAGCAGTACGTCCAGTTCTTC	CASSHRGAEQQYVQFF
-	TRBV19	15	TRBJ2-1	-	TGTGCCAGTAGTATAACAAGCACTTCCTACAATGAGCAGTTCTTC	CASSITSTSYNEQFF
-	TRBV15	16	TRBJ2-6	-	TGTGCCACCAGCAGGTCTTCAGGGTCTGGGGCCAACGTCCTGACTTTC	CATSRSSGSGANVLTF
-	TRBV7-9	13	TRBJ2-1	-	TGTGCCAGCAGTGTTGGGGGGATCGATGAGAAGGATTTC	CASSVGGIDEKDF
few	TRBV7-8	14	TRBJ2-3	TRBD2	TGTGCCAGCAGTTATGCGGGAGGCACCGATACCCAGTATTTT	CASSYAGGTDTQYF
-	TRBV7-2	14	TRBJ2-3	-	TGTGCCAGCAGCTTAGAGCTAAGACCCGACACTGAATATTTT	CASSLELRPDTEYF
-	TRBV7-8	14	TRBJ2-3	-	TGTGCCAGCAGCTTTGCTGCAGACGGGGCAGCCCAGTATTTT	CASSFAADGAAQYF
-	TRBV7-2	15	TRBJ2-7	-	-	CASSFGGGASYGYYF
-	TRBV11-1	14	TRBJ2-1	TRBD2	TGTGCCAGCAGCTTAGTACTAGCGTACAATGAGCAGTTCTTC	CASSLVLAYNEQFF
-	TRBV7-3	15	TRBJ1-2	-	-	CASSLTAQYFDPGTF
-	TRBV9	16	TRBJ1-6	-	TGTGCCAGCAGCGCGGGGACTAGCGGCAATGATACGCCCCTCCACTTT	CASSAGTSGNDTPLHF
-	TRBV29-1	14	TRBJ2-2	-	TGCAGCGTTGTAAGGGATACGAACACCGGGGAGCTGTTTTTT	CSVVRDTNTGELFF
-	TRBV7-9	14	TRBJ2-5	-	TGTGCCAGCAGCTTTCAAACAGACCGGGAGACCCAGTACTTC	CASSFQTDRETQYF
-	TRBV15	15	TRBJ1-2	TRBD1	TGTGCCACCAGCAAGGGAGGACAGGGCGGAGGTGGCTACACCTTC	CATSKGGQGGGGYTF
few	TRBV10-3	12	TRBJ2-7	-	TGTGCCATCAGTTACGGAACCTACGAGCAGTACTTC	CAISYGTYEQYF
-	TRBV9	15	TRBJ2-1	-	TGTGCCAGCAGCGCCGCGGCAGATACGCAGTATTTTCAGTTCTTC	CASSAAADTQYFQFF
-	TRBV7-8	15	TRBJ2-7	-	TGTGCCAGCAGCTTGCCAGAGCGCCTACACACGCAGCAGTACTTC	CASSLPERLHTQQYF
-	TRBV7-3	14	TRBJ2-7	-	TGTGCCACCTCAAGACAGGCCAACGCCGTTGAACACTACTTC	CATSRQANAVEHYF
-	TRBV9	16	TRBJ1-6	-	TGTGCCAGCAGCGAGGGGGGGAGAGGGGTGAACTCTGCCCTCCACTTT	CASSEGGRGVNSALHF
-	TRBV11-1	14	TRBJ1-5	-	TGTGCCAGCAGTGATGCTCTTAGCGATCAGCCCCAGCATTTT	CASSDALSDQPQHF
-	TRBV11-2	22	TRBJ2-1	-	TGTGCCAGCAGCTTATTAGACGGCAGTGCTAGAGATCTCCGGACAGCGAACAATGAGCAGTTCTTC	CASSLLDGSARDLRTANNEQFF
few	TRBV19	15	TRBJ1-2	-	TGTGCCAGTAACGACTTCCTCAGGGCTAACTATGGCTACACCTTC	CASNDFLRANYGYTF
-	TRBV10-3	16	TRBJ2-7	TRBD2	TGTGCCAGCAGTTACTCGATAGGACTAGCGGGGTTCGAGCAGTACTTC	CASSYSIGLAGFEQYF
-	TRBV7-8	15	TRBJ1-1	-	TGTGCCAGCAGCTTCGGGCTGACAGGTAAAACGGAAGCCTTCTTT	CASSFGLTGKTEAFF
-	TRBV19	15	TRBJ1-3	TRBD1	TGTGCCGACACAAGCCGCAGGGGGCCTGGAAACACCATATATTTT	CADTSRRGPGNTIYF
-	TRBV7-8	18	TRBJ2-7	TRBD1	TGTGCCAGCAGCTTTCATCCACCCGGGACAGGGGTCCTCTACGAGCAGTACTTC	CASSFHPPGTGVLYEQYF
once	TRBV19	13	TRBJ1-6	-	TGTGCCAGTAGAGGGGGGCTGAGTTCCCACCTCCACTTT	CASRGGLSSHLHF
few	TRBV2	15	TRBJ2-5	-	TGTGCCAGCGGGGACGGCGGCACTGATACGCAGACTTTTTACTTC	CASGDGGTDTQTFYF
-	TRBV15	14	TRBJ2-7	TRBD2	TGTGCCAGCAGCGGGGGGACGCGCCTAGGGGCGCAGTACTTC	CASSGGTRLGAQYF
-	TRBV7-8	17	TRBJ1-5	-	TGTGCCAGCAGCTTAGCGGGAGGCCCCGATACCAATCAGCCCCAGCATTTT	CASSLAGGPDTNQPQHF
few	TRBV9	13	TRBJ2-3	-	TGTGCCAGCAGCGACGAAGGGGACCCTAAGGATGGCTTT	CASSDEGDPKDGF
-	TRBV9	14	TRBJ1-6	-	TGTGCCAGCAGCTCGGAAACAGCGGACACACCCCCCCACTTT	CASSSETADTPPHF
-	TRBV7-8	18	TRBJ2-6	-	TGTGCCAGCAGCTTAGCGGGAGGAGCCGATACGCAGTATAACGTCCTGACTTTC	CASSLAGGADTQYNVLTF
once	TRBV19	15	TRBJ2-3	-	TGTGCCAGCAGCGCCGGGACTGGCGGAATCAATACGCAGTATTTT	CASSAGTGGINTQYF